The 23 T cell receptor beta chains presented below share a single source sample, sequenced in a study of cytomegalovirus exposure and HLA in healthy donors. Vbeta (60) and Jbeta (13) primers were used in the PCR. TCRdb's table, derived via immunoSEQ multiplex PCR, lists solely in-frame clones and lacks some. The profile shows approximately 150,000 clones, 80% to 85% of them singletons. What was sequenced was PBMCs. The source is a man over 45 in good health and CMV-seropositive.

The V call is TRBV11-2, the J call TRBJ2-1; 15 bases line up with TRBD2. V dropped 5 bases and J dropped 8; count of bases not matched to a gene: 7. Germline V lookup: CDR1 SGHAT, CDR2 FQNNGV. The CDR3 consists of 16 residues. The CDR3 reads CASSRLGTSGGYEQFF. CDR3 DNA: TGTGCCAGCAGCCGCCTTGGGACTAGCGGGGGGTATGAGCAGTTCTTC.

The V gene is TRBV4-3, the J gene TRBJ1-1; D remains unclear. Germline V gives CDR1 LGHNA, CDR2 YSLEER. Trimming cost V 0 bases and J 5 bases, with 7 bases left between them. The length of the CDR3 is 13 residues. CDR3 loop: CASSQDIGTEAFF. CDR3 in DNA: TGCGCCAGCAGCCAAGATATCGGGACTGAAGCTTTCTTT.

The genes are TRBV29-1 and TRBJ1-2; perhaps TRBD1 as D (6 bases). This CDR3 has 15 residues. Germline V gene lookup returns CDR1 SQVTM and CDR2 ANQGSEA. V was trimmed by 0 bases and J by 3 bases, leaving 14 bases between them. The CDR3 region is CSVEDLSGVYYGYTF. DNA for the CDR3: TGCAGCGTTGAAGATCTCTCAGGGGTTTACTATGGCTACACCTTC.

The V and J genes are TRBV5-1 and TRBJ2-7; 9 nucleotides agree with TRBD1. Germline V gene data show CDR1 as SGHRS and CDR2 as YFSETQ. With 0 bases clipped from V and 7 bases from J, the junction kept 5 bases outside the gene matches. The CDR3 spans 14 residues. The CDR3 DNA reads as TGCGCCAGCAGCTTGGAGGGACAGGGCGGGGAGCAGTACTTC. Translated: CASSLEGQGGEQYF. The whole variable domain, filled in from reference TRBV5-1 and TRBJ2-7, reads KAGVTQTPRYLIKTRGQQVTLSCSPISGHRSVSWYQQTPGQGLQFLFEYFSETQRNKGNFPGRFSGRQFSNSRSEMNVSTLELGDSALYLCASSLEGQGGEQYFGPGTRLTVT.

This chain connects TRBV28 to TRBJ2-2; TRBD2 aligns across 13 bases. The germline gives CDR1 MDHEN, CDR2 SYDVKM. With 1 base clipped from V and 4 bases from J, the junction kept 6 bases outside the gene matches. The CDR3 sequence is 18 residues long. CDR3 in amino acids: CASSLFRTSGSGTGELFF. Here the CDR3 DNA reads TGTGCCAGCAGTTTATTCCGGACTAGCGGGAGTGGCACCGGGGAGCTGTTTTTT.

This chain joins TRBV27 and TRBJ2-3, with D maybe TRBD1 (5 bases). Trimming removed 6 bases from V and 0 bases from J, with 10 bases in between. The CDR3 spans 14 residues. Germline values: CDR1 MNHEY, CDR2 SMNVEV (reference sequence). CDR3 in DNA: TGTGCCAGCAGCGACCGACAGAGCACAGATACGCAGTATTTT. As protein: CASSDRQSTDTQYF.

The chain combines TRBV30 with TRBJ2-1; 8 bases match TRBD2. There are 15 residues in the CDR3. Losses at the gene ends were 0 bases for V and 1 base for J; bases not matched to a gene: 2. The germline V gene encodes CDR1 GTSNPN and CDR2 SVGIG (reference sequence). The CDR3 loop is CAWSVAGASYNEQFF. The CDR3 DNA sequence: TGTGCCTGGAGTGTAGCGGGAGCATCCTACAATGAGCAGTTCTTC.

The rearrangement links TRBV20-1 to TRBJ2-3; 7 nucleotides align to TRBD2. After removal of 2 bases from V and 8 bases from J, the junction contained 1 base not matched to a gene. The CDR3 runs 11 residues. Per the germline V gene, CDR1 is DFQATT and CDR2 is SNEGSKA (reference sequence). The CDR3 DNA is TGCAGTGCTAGAATAGCGGGTACGCAGTATTTT. Its translation: CSARIAGTQYF.

The J gene is TRBJ1-4, the V gene TRBV19; D gene unclear. V gave up 7 bases and J gave up 0 bases, with 9 bases separating them. The CDR3 covers 14 residues. CDR1 is LNHDA and CDR2 is SQIVND in the germline V gene (reference sequence). CDR3 bases: TGTGCCAGTAAGATCGGGTCAACTAATGAAAAACTGTTTTTT. The encoded protein is CASKIGSTNEKLFF.

The J gene is TRBJ1-2, the V gene TRBV9; 9 bases are a match to TRBD1. CDR1 SGDLS and CDR2 YYNGEE come from the germline V gene. The trim removed 3 bases at V and 13 bases at J, leaving 10 bases unmatched. This CDR3 contains 13 residues. The CDR3 DNA sequence: TGTGCCAGCAGCGCCGGACAGGGGTTTGTCTCCACCTTC. Protein product: CASSAGQGFVSTF.

The chain joins TRBV6-1 to TRBJ1-1; D is perhaps TRBD1 (6 bases). Trimming left V 4 bases short and J 8 bases short, with 14 bases between. Germline loops: CDR1 MNHNS, CDR2 SASEGT. The CDR3 contains 13 residues. CDR3 sequence reads: CASSGEGQGEAFF. The CDR3 DNA reads TGTGCCAGCAGTGGAGAGGGGCAGGGGGAAGCTTTCTTT.

The V gene is TRBV6-5, the J gene TRBJ1-2, with 7 bases aligning to TRBD1. Germline lookup yields CDR1 MNHEY and CDR2 SVGAGI. The CDR3 totals 13 residues. With 9 bases clipped from V and 2 bases from J, the junction kept 6 bases outside the gene matches. The CDR3 sequence is CASRRQGNYGYTF. The CDR3 DNA follows: TGTGCCAGTAGACGACAGGGAAACTATGGCTACACCTTC.

CDR3 sequence: CASRRGQNTGELFF. CDR3 DNA: TGTGCCAGTAGACGGGGACAGAACACCGGGGAGCTGTTTTTT. The chain uses TRBV19 and TRBJ2-2, with D maybe TRBD1 (6 bases). This CDR3 comprises 14 residues. Germline V CDR1 and CDR2: LNHDA, SQIVND (reference sequence). V dropped 6 bases and J dropped 1 base, with 9 bases sitting between them. Variable domain in full (rest from reference TRBV19 and TRBJ2-2): DGGITQSPKYLFRKEGQNVTLSCEQNLNHDAMYWYRQDPGQGLRLIYYSQIVNDFQKGDIAEGYSVSREKKESFPLTVTSAQKNPTAFYLCASRRGQNTGELFFGEGSRLTVL.

The rearrangement joins TRBV4-1 to TRBJ2-7; 8 bases are shared with TRBD1. The ends lost 1 base at V and 3 bases at J; junction bases unmatched: 5. CDR1 is MGHRA, CDR2 YSYEKL, per germline. The CDR3 length is 15 residues. The CDR3: CASSQVGQGYYEQYF. CDR3 DNA: TGCGCCAGCAGCCAAGTCGGACAGGGTTACTACGAGCAGTACTTC.

The chain joins TRBV28 to TRBJ2-7; TRBD1 matches 11 bases. The CDR3 is made up of 14 amino acids. The J segment lost 11 bases and the V segment lost 5 bases, leaving 11 bases of the junction unmatched. The germline gives CDR1 MDHEN, CDR2 SYDVKM. This CDR3 is CASSRNGGQGVKYF. CDR3 bases: TGTGCCAGCAGTAGGAACGGGGGACAGGGGGTTAAGTACTTC.

The V and J genes are TRBV11-1 and TRBJ2-7, with 10 bases lining up with TRBD1. Trimming cost V 4 bases and J 2 bases; bases outside gene matches: 5. The germline V gene encodes CDR1 SGHAT and CDR2 FQDESV (reference sequence). The CDR3 is made up of 15 amino acids. CDR3 sequence: CASSSHGTGAYEQYF. CDR3 DNA sequence: TGTGCCAGCAGCTCCCACGGGACAGGGGCCTACGAGCAGTACTTC.

The gene calls are TRBV6-1 and TRBJ1-5, with a weak D call TRBD1 (5 bases). The CDR3 covers 15 residues. The germline V gene encodes CDR1 MNHNS and CDR2 SASEGT. V shed 3 bases and J shed 6 bases, with 15 bases lying between them. The CDR3 DNA reads as TGTGCCAGCAGTGACACTGGCAGGGCGGTTCAGCCCCAGCATTTT. It encodes CASSDTGRAVQPQHF.

This clone was seen more than once but under ten times. The chain carries TRBV28 and TRBJ2-7; 8 nucleotides align to TRBD2. The V segment lost 4 bases and the J segment 3 bases; nucleotides outside the gene matches: 8. Per germline, CDR1 MDHEN and CDR2 SYDVKM. The CDR3 runs 15 residues. In DNA form, the CDR3 reads TGTGCCAGCAGTTCGGGGGGGCCCAAAGTCTACGAGCAGTACTTC. Translating gives CASSSGGPKVYEQYF.

This clone occurred once. This sequence joins TRBV27 and TRBJ2-2; 7 bases are shared with TRBD1. V shed 3 bases, J shed 5 bases, and the junction held 0 bases outside the gene matches. CDR3 length: 13 residues. The germline CDR1 and CDR2 sequences are MNHEY and SMNVEV (reference sequence). The CDR3 DNA follows: TGTGCCAGCAGTTTCAGGGGGACCGGGGAGCTGTTTTTT. Translating gives CASSFRGTGELFF.

The chain joins TRBV10-1 to TRBJ1-3, with D tentatively TRBD1 (6 bases). Deletions cut 2 bases from V and 3 bases from J, with 8 bases between. There are 14 residues in the CDR3. Germline V gene sequence: CDR1 WNHNN, CDR2 SYGVQD (reference sequence). The chain's CDR3 is CASSEEGDGNTIYF. CDR3 nucleotide sequence: TGCGCCAGCAGTGAGGAGGGGGATGGAAACACCATATATTTT.

The chain has TRBV10-3 and TRBJ2-5; D not resolved. V lost 0 bases and J lost 1, with 6 bases in between. CDR3 length: 14 amino acids. Germline CDR1 reads ENHRY; CDR2 reads SYGVKD. The CDR3 DNA reads as TGTGCCATCAGTGAGTCTTACAGCCAAGAGACCCAGTACTTC. Its translation is CAISESYSQETQYF.

The genes are TRBV28 and TRBJ1-4, with 8 nucleotides matching TRBD1. There are 15 residues in the CDR3. The trim removed 6 bases at V and 5 bases at J, leaving 8 bases unmatched. CDR1 and CDR2 from the germline V gene are MDHEN and SYDVKM. Here the CDR3 reads CASSKSRGLNEKLFF. As DNA, the CDR3 is TGTGCCAGCAGCAAAAGCAGGGGGCTGAATGAAAAACTGTTTTTT.

This chain links TRBV19 with TRBJ2-7; tentatively, D is TRBD2 (6 bases). Per the germline V gene, CDR1 is LNHDA and CDR2 is SQIVND (reference sequence). This CDR3 comprises 14 residues. Trimming took 4 bases from V and 5 from J, leaving 15 bases between them. CDR3 loop: CASSTGLSADEQYF. DNA of the CDR3: TGTGCCAGTAGTACCGGACTATCTGCTGACGAGCAGTACTTC. The full variable domain, rest sourced from reference TRBV19 and TRBJ2-7, is DGGITQSPKYLFRKEGQNVTLSCEQNLNHDAMYWYRQDPGQGLRLIYYSQIVNDFQKGDIAEGYSVSREKKESFPLTVTSAQKNPTAFYLCASSTGLSADEQYFGPGTRLTVT.